Shown below are 10 T cell receptor beta chains from a single sample sequenced in a study of persistence of HIV-infected CD4 T cells. Sequencing used immunoSEQ version 4 in survey mode. TCRdb keeps only in-frame clones here, not all; method: immunoSEQ multiplex PCR. In the table there are roughly 35,000 clones, around four fifths of which are singletons. Their recognized antigens are unknown. An overlapping HIV-1 Gag peptide pool stimulated these cells at approximately 1 ug/peptide/mL. Sorted nonresponding memory CD4+ T cells were CD40L-negative, CD69-negative, CD45RO-high. The sample consisted of cultured CD4+ T cells from PBMCs, taken from a patient who received antiretroviral therapy. These receptors were taken from an adult with HIV. The donor label of this sample is uncertain.

The J gene is TRBJ2-7, the V gene TRBV12-3 or TRBV12-4, with D uncertain. CDR3 length equals 11 residues. Trimming shortened V by 1 base and J by 7 bases, and 5 bases separated the two germline ends. CDR3 in DNA: TGTGCCAGCAGTTTAGTTGCAGAGCAGTACTTC. This encodes CASSLVAEQYF.

The genes are TRBV24-1 and TRBJ1-2; D is possibly TRBD1 (5 bases). The V and J ends lost 4 bases and 4 bases respectively, with 6 bases between them. The CDR3 covers 12 residues. The germline CDR1 and CDR2 sequences are KGHDR and SFDVKD. The CDR3 protein is CATSDGAYGYTF. Here the CDR3 DNA reads TGTGCCACCAGTGACGGGGCCTATGGCTACACCTTC.

The V call is TRBV27, the J call TRBJ2-1, with 7 bases matching TRBD1. The CDR3 sequence is 15 residues long. With V trimmed by 4 bases and J by 7 bases, 10 bases remained unmatched. CDR1 and CDR2 (germline): MNHEY, SMNVEV (reference sequence). The CDR3 sequence is CASSSPDRLKNEQFF. CDR3 bases: TGTGCCAGCAGTTCCCCGGACAGGTTGAAGAATGAGCAGTTCTTC.

J is TRBJ1-1 and V is TRBV6-1; perhaps TRBD1 as D (5 bases). Germline CDR1 MNHNS, CDR2 SASEGT. The CDR3 is 14 amino acids. Trimming stripped 6 bases from V and 4 bases from J, with 15 bases between. The chain's CDR3 is CASRYRDSGTEAFF. Written as DNA, the CDR3 is TGTGCCAGCAGGTATCGGGACTCCGGCACTGAAGCTTTCTTT.

This clone was found once. This rearrangement joins TRBV14 to TRBJ1-6; D call uncertain. The V end lost 1 base, the J end lost 7 bases, and 8 bases lay between the germline ends. The CDR3 is made up of 14 amino acids. Looked up from germline, CDR1 is SGHDN and CDR2 is FVKESK. CDR3 coding DNA: TGTGCCAGCAGCCAAGTTTTCGTCAATTCACCCCTCCACTTT. Amino acid sequence: CASSQVFVNSPLHF. Full variable domain (rest looked up from reference TRBV14 and TRBJ1-6): EAGVTQFPSHSVIEKGQTVTLRCDPISGHDNLYWYRRVMGKEIKFLLHFVKESKQDESGMPNNRFLAERTGGTYSTLKVQPAELEDSGVYFCASSQVFVNSPLHFGNGTRLTVT.

The V call is TRBV9, the J call TRBJ1-2, with TRBD1 matching 10 bases. Germline V lookup: CDR1 SGDLS, CDR2 YYNGEE. V gave up 3 bases and J gave up 5 bases; unmatched junction bases: 7. The CDR3 sequence is 15 residues long. The CDR3 nucleotides are TGTGCCAGCAGCGCTAGGACAGGGGGAAAATATGGCTACACCTTC. As protein: CASSARTGGKYGYTF. Variable domain in full (rest from reference TRBV9 and TRBJ1-2): DSGVTQTPKHLITATGQRVTLRCSPRSGDLSVYWYQQSLDQGLQFLIQYYNGEERAKGNILERFSAQQFPDLHSELNLSSLELGDSALYFCASSARTGGKYGYTFGSGTRLTVV.

In its sample, this clone was seen a few times. The chain is built from TRBV9 and TRBJ2-1; D remains unclear. V was pared by 1 base and J by 1 base, with 6 bases between. The CDR3 is made up of 14 amino acids. The germline V gene has CDR1 SGDLS and CDR2 YYNGEE. CDR3 coding DNA: TGTGCCAGCAGCGTAAGAACATCCTACAATGAGCAGTTCTTC. Amino acids: CASSVRTSYNEQFF. The full variable domain, in which reference TRBV9 and TRBJ2-1 provide the parts outside the CDR3, is DSGVTQTPKHLITATGQRVTLRCSPRSGDLSVYWYQQSLDQGLQFLIQYYNGEERAKGNILERFSAQQFPDLHSELNLSSLELGDSALYFCASSVRTSYNEQFFGPGTRLTVL.

This clone was seen a few times. The chain recombines TRBV6-5 with TRBJ2-2, with D tentatively TRBD1 (6 bases). V lost 6 bases and J 5 bases, leaving 16 bases between the germline ends. The CDR3 covers 15 residues. In germline, CDR1 is MNHEY, CDR2 SVGAGI. CDR3 amino acids: CASSQVKTGTGELFF. The CDR3 DNA reads TGTGCCAGCAGCCAAGTTAAAACAGGGACCGGGGAGCTGTTTTTT.

V gene TRBV9 combines with J gene TRBJ1-2; D ambiguous. Per the germline V gene, CDR1 is SGDLS and CDR2 is YYNGEE. Trimming took off 4 bases at V and 2 bases at J, with 15 bases between the two ends. This CDR3 is built from 15 residues. The DNA of the CDR3 is TGTGCCAGCAGCTTATCCGGGATTCCCAACTATGGCTACACCTTC. Translated: CASSLSGIPNYGYTF.

J is TRBJ2-1 and V is TRBV15; D gene unclear. V gave up 3 bases and J gave up 9 bases, with 12 bases separating them. The CDR3 totals 13 residues. Germline V gene sequence: CDR1 LNHNV, CDR2 YYDKDF (reference sequence). CDR3 nucleotide sequence: TGTGCCACCAGCAGGGCCTCCTTTGTTGAGCAGTTCTTC. Amino acids: CATSRASFVEQFF.